The 10 T cell receptor beta chains reported below all come from one sample, sequenced in a study. TCRdb called the 5' RACE reads again in MiXCR, with one record for every CDR3 protein. The sample yields roughly 42,000 distinct CDR3 sequences, approximately 28% seen once. The material sequenced was tumor-infiltrating memory CD4+ T cells sorted from the breast tumor. Subset: memory CD4+ T cells, CD4+CD45RO+CD25-. The receptors stem from a female donor with breast cancer.

As for this clonotype: One junction end disagrees with the germline gene, perhaps due to a read error. The J gene is TRBJ2-7, the V gene TRBV5-1; tentative D call: TRBD1 (6 bases). This CDR3 spans 14 amino acids. Germline lookup yields CDR1 SGHRS and CDR2 YFSETQ. The CDR3 sequence: CTSSLGQSSYEQYF. The CDR3 region has the DNA TGCACCAGTAGCCTAGGACAGAGCTCCTACGAGCAGTACTTC. Variable domain in full (rest from reference TRBV5-1 and TRBJ2-7): KAGVTQTPRYLIKTRGQQVTLSCSPISGHRSVSWYQQTPGQGLQFLFEYFSETQRNKGNFPGRFSGRQFSNSRSEMNVSTLELGDSALYLCTSSLGQSSYEQYFGPGTRLTVT.

As DNA, the CDR3 is TGTGCCAGCTCACCAGGAGTCACAGATACGCAGTATTTT. This encodes CASSPGVTDTQYF. The chain joins TRBV18 to TRBJ2-3; D unresolved. Per germline, CDR1 KGHSH and CDR2 LQKENI. V lost 2 bases, J lost 2 bases, and 5 bases lay in between. The length of the CDR3 is 13 residues.

The rearrangement links TRBV12-3 or TRBV12-4 to TRBJ2-1, with D perhaps matching TRBD2 (6 bases). This CDR3 region has 14 residues. V was shortened by 0 bases and J by 8 bases, with 11 bases between the two germline ends. The CDR3, as DNA: TGTGCCAGCAGTTTAGCGGGAGGAGGTGATGAGCAGTTCTTC. It translates to CASSLAGGGDEQFF.

The gene calls are TRBV20-1 and TRBJ2-3; 7 nucleotides match TRBD2. V was pared by 4 bases and J by 2 bases, with 12 bases of the junction left unmatched. Germline V lookup: CDR1 DFQATT, CDR2 SNEGSKA (reference sequence). This CDR3 region has 16 residues. Written as DNA, the CDR3 is TGCAGTGCTAACTCCGGCGGGAGTATTACCACAGATACGCAGTATTTT. Encoded protein: CSANSGGSITTDTQYF.

This clonotype showed up just a few times. The genes are TRBV3-1 and TRBJ2-3; D remains ambiguous. With 1 base removed from V and 6 bases from J, the gap between germline ends came to 17 bases. This CDR3 spans 16 amino acids. Germline V gives CDR1 LGHDT, CDR2 YNNKEL (reference sequence). CDR3 bases: TGTGCCAGCAGCCAAGGGGTCCTAGAACACACCGATACGCAGTATTTT. It codes for CASSQGVLEHTDTQYF.

In this sample, this clonotype turned up a few times. J is TRBJ2-1 and V is TRBV7-9; 10 bases match TRBD1. CDR3 length equals 17 residues. CDR1 and CDR2 from the germline V gene are SEHNR and FQNEAQ (reference sequence). The V gene end was trimmed by 5 bases and the J gene end by 3 bases; junction bases not matched to a gene: 10. CDR3 sequence: CASSPRGGQGSYNEQFF. The CDR3 DNA sequence: TGTGCCAGCAGCCCCCGGGGGGGACAGGGGAGCTACAATGAGCAGTTCTTC.

This clonotype was observed a few times. The J gene is TRBJ2-3, the V gene TRBV7-6, with TRBD1 matching over 11 bases. The V gene end was trimmed by 1 base and the J gene end by 5 bases; junction bases not matched to a gene: 8. Per germline, CDR1 SGHVS and CDR2 FNYEAQ. This CDR3 is built from 17 residues. The CDR3 region is CASSLDPGTGGLDTQYF. In DNA form, the CDR3 reads TGTGCCAGCAGCTTAGACCCCGGGACAGGGGGTTTAGATACGCAGTATTTT.

This clonotype was detected a few times. The rearrangement joins TRBV12-3 or TRBV12-4 to TRBJ2-2; D gene unclear. This CDR3 has 12 amino acids. The V end lost 5 bases, the J end lost 7 bases, and 8 bases lay between the germline ends. The CDR3, as DNA: TGTGCCAGCAGTCCCATCGGCGGGGAGCTGTTTTTT. Its protein product is CASSPIGGELFF.

Regarding this clonotype: Likely a read error: the CDR3 ends without its conserved phenylalanine or tryptophan. The J gene is TRBJ2-1, the V gene TRBV7-6; D is unresolved. V lost 4 bases and J 0 bases, leaving 13 bases between the germline ends. Germline V gives CDR1 SGHVS, CDR2 FNYEAQ. This CDR3 spans 16 amino acids. The DNA of the CDR3 is TGTGCCAGCAGCTCCTCCTCGGCAACCTCCTACAATGAGCAGTTCTCC. Residues: CASSSSSATSYNEQFS.

J is TRBJ2-5 and V is TRBV7-2; no clear D gene. The V gene lost 5 bases and the J gene lost 4 bases, with 8 bases spanning the gap. The germline CDR1 and CDR2 sequences are SGHTA and FQGNSA. CDR3 length: 12 residues. The DNA for the CDR3 is TGTGCCAGCAGCCATAAGAGAGAGACCCAGTACTTC. It translates to CASSHKRETQYF.